What follows are 5 T cell receptor beta chains derived from one specimen sequenced in a study of T-cell reconstitution after alpha-beta-depleted transplantation in children. The library targeted TCRbeta and was prepared with unique molecular identifiers. TCRdb redid the calling of the PCR reads with MiXCR, one entry per CDR3 protein. The data hold 200,000 or so distinct CDR3 sequences, with roughly 8.1% observed a single time. The sequencing here drew on PBMCs, mostly from graft donor cells, taken 360 days after TCRalphabeta/CD19-depleted stem cell transplant. These receptors came from a male patient aged 2 to 10 who had a stem cell transplant for acute myeloid leukemia, so the T cells may come from the graft donor.

This clonotype was detected only a few times. V and J are TRBV15 and TRBJ2-7; the D is unclear. Trimming cost V 3 bases and J 0 bases, with 9 bases left between them. Per the germline V gene, CDR1 is LNHNV and CDR2 is YYDKDF (reference sequence). The CDR3 length is 14 residues. This CDR3 is CATSRDYPSYEQYF. CDR3 sequence (DNA): TGTGCCACCAGCAGGGATTATCCCTCCTACGAGCAGTACTTC.

The chain employs TRBV5-1 and TRBJ2-1; 8 positions agree with TRBD2. Looked up from germline, CDR1 is SGHRS and CDR2 is YFSETQ. This CDR3 has 16 amino acids. J lost 3 bases, V lost 4 bases, and 9 bases had no gene match. The CDR3 bases are TGCGCCAGCAGCCTCCCGGGACTAGTGGGCTACAATGAGCAGTTCTTC. Its protein product is CASSLPGLVGYNEQFF.

This clonotype was seen repeatedly, ten times or more. This chain links TRBV5-1 with TRBJ2-2, with D perhaps given as TRBD1 or TRBD2 (5 bases each). Trimming removed 4 bases from V and 5 bases from J, with 12 bases in between. Germline CDR1 and CDR2: SGHRS and YFSETQ. CDR3 length equals 14 residues. CDR3 coding DNA: TGCGCCAGCAGCAGGGGACCGTTTACCGGGGAGCTGTTTTTT. It translates to CASSRGPFTGELFF.

The CDR3 DNA sequence: TGTGCCAGTAGTCGCCTCCGGGACAGGGGACTAATGAACACTGAAGCTTTCTTT. This gives the protein CASSRLRDRGLMNTEAFF. This chain uses TRBV19 with TRBJ1-1; 10 positions match TRBD1. The CDR3 extends over 18 amino acids. CDR1 is LNHDA and CDR2 is SQIVND in the germline V gene (reference sequence). V lost 5 bases to trimming and J lost 0 bases; unmatched junction nucleotides: 12.

This clonotype was seen many times. At one of its ends the junction is not consistent with the germline gene, which may arise from a read error. The CDR3 region is CSARVRRNLRVF. The CDR3 coding sequence is TGCAGTGCTAGAGTTCGGAGGAATCTCCGAGTCTTC. The J gene is TRBJ2-1, the V gene TRBV20-1; a possible D gene is TRBD2 (5 bases). The germline V gene encodes CDR1 DFQATT and CDR2 SNEGSKA (reference sequence). The CDR3 runs 12 residues.